This T cell receptor (beta chain) is from a study of beta chain features in type 1 diabetes. Overall study findings and caveats: Across all four CD4+ subsets, people with type 1 diabetes showed modestly shorter TCRB CDR3s.

This clone was counted between two and nine times. Its target is not known. About 120 mL of blood, on average, came from one heparinised draw per donor. Sorting with CD45RO/CCR7/CD25/CD127/CD95/CD27 yielded naive, central memory, regulatory and stem-like memory CD4+ cells. The authors reverse transcribed all of the isolated RNA, so sequencing captured expressed TCRB transcripts. Using immunoSEQ multiplex PCR, the repertoire was profiled, and TCRdb retains in-frame clones only, with some absent. The sample has 300,000 to 450,000 clones, around a tenth seen once; the top ten hold about 0.6%. This sequence originates from a man aged 25 to 40 with type 1 diabetes. Sequences were obtained from central memory CD4+ T cells from blood.

CDR3 sequence reads: CAWSTNLSGNTIYF. CDR3 sequence (DNA): TGTGCCTGGAGTACCAACCTCTCTGGAAACACCATATATTTT. V and J are TRBV30 and TRBJ1-3; D remains unclear. V was cut by 2 bases and J by 0 bases, with 8 bases left in between. CDR1 is GTSNPN and CDR2 is SVGIG in the germline V gene (reference sequence). This CDR3 is built from 14 residues.